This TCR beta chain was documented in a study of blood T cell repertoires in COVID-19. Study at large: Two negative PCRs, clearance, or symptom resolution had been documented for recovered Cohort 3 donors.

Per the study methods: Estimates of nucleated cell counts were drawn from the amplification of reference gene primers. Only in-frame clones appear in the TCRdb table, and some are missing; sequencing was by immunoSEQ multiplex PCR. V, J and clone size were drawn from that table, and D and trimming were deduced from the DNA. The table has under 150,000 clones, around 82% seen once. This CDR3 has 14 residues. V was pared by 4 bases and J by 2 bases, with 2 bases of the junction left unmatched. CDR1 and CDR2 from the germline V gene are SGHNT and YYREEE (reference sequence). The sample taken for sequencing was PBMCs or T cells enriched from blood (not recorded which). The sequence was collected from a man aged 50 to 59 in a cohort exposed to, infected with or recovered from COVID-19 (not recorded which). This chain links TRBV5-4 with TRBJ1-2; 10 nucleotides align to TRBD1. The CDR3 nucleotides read TGTGCCAGCAGCCCGGACAGGGGGAACTATGGCTACACCTTC. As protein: CASSPDRGNYGYTF.